The 13 T cell receptor beta chains reported below all come from one sample, sequenced in a study of blood T cell repertoires in COVID-19. Repertoires were generated with immunoSEQ multiplex PCR, while TCRdb's copy carries only in-frame clones and drops some. The table has under 95,000 clones, around 85% seen once. The sample was peripheral blood. These TCRs come from a man aged 60 to 75 with acute or convalescent COVID-19.

This clone occurred once. The rearrangement links TRBV15 to TRBJ1-5, with TRBD1 as a possible D gene (5 bases). CDR3 length equals 13 residues. Germline V lookup: CDR1 LNHNV, CDR2 YYDKDF (reference sequence). Trimming stripped 6 bases from V and 4 bases from J, with 10 bases between. The CDR3 spells CATSKGVNQPQHF. The CDR3 DNA follows: TGTGCCACCAGTAAAGGGGTGAATCAGCCCCAGCATTTT.

The gene calls are TRBV18 and TRBJ1-1, with 10 nucleotides matching TRBD1. V trimming: 4 bases; J trimming: 5 bases; junction bases outside the gene matches: 10. The CDR3 is 16 amino acids. Germline values: CDR1 KGHSH, CDR2 LQKENI. As DNA, the CDR3 is TGTGCCAGCTCACTAGGACAGGGGGTATCGGGAACTGAAGCTTTCTTT. As protein: CASSLGQGVSGTEAFF. Using reference TRBV18 and TRBJ1-1 for the parts outside the CDR3, the full variable domain is NAGVMQNPRHLVRRRGQEARLRCSPMKGHSHVYWYRQLPEEGLKFMVYLQKENIIDESGMPKERFSAEFPKEGPSILRIQQVVRGDSAAYFCASSLGQGVSGTEAFFGQGTRLTVV.

This clone was picked up a small number of times. CDR3 sequence: CASSHLKGQGARNEQFF. The CDR3 nucleotides read TGCGCCAGCAGCCATCTAAAGGGACAGGGGGCGCGTAATGAGCAGTTCTTC. This chain joins TRBV4-1 and TRBJ2-1, with 12 bases identical to TRBD1. This CDR3 contains 17 residues. Trimming removed 3 bases from V and 7 bases from J; junction bases left unmatched: 10. CDR1 is MGHRA, CDR2 YSYEKL, per germline.

The chain couples TRBV6-5 to TRBJ1-4; a possible D gene is TRBD1 (5 bases). CDR3 length equals 14 residues. Per germline, CDR1 MNHEY and CDR2 SVGAGI. V gave up 6 bases and J gave up 8 bases, with 16 bases separating them. CDR3 sequence: CASSNSRWTEKLFF. In DNA, the CDR3 is TGTGCCAGCAGCAACTCCCGGTGGACAGAAAAACTGTTTTTT.

The chain employs TRBV9 and TRBJ2-7; weak D call: TRBD2 (5 bases). From germline, CDR1 is SGDLS and CDR2 YYNGEE. V shed 0 bases and J shed 2 bases, with 15 bases lying between them. The CDR3 loop spans 16 amino acids. Written as DNA, the CDR3 is TGTGCCAGCAGCGTAGGAGTCACCCTAGCCCCCTACGAGCAGTACTTC. Protein product: CASSVGVTLAPYEQYF.

The chain has TRBV6-1 and TRBJ2-7; 7 bases are a match to TRBD1. V was pared by 0 bases and J by 4 bases, with 6 bases of the junction left unmatched. CDR3 size: 15 residues. Germline V lookup: CDR1 MNHNS, CDR2 SASEGT. The CDR3 bases are TGTGCCAGCAGTGAAGCCGGGACAGCTTATTACGAGCAGTACTTC. This sequence encodes CASSEAGTAYYEQYF.

The chain employs TRBV13 and TRBJ1-2; 8 bases match TRBD1. Trimming took 6 bases from V and 4 from J; bases not matched to a gene: 4. The CDR3 is 13 residues long. The germline V gene encodes CDR1 PRHDT and CDR2 FYEKMQ (reference sequence). The CDR3 region is CASSYGQGYGYTF. The CDR3 DNA follows: TGTGCCAGCAGTTACGGACAGGGCTATGGCTACACCTTC.

The chain links TRBV10-3 to TRBJ2-1; 7 bases match TRBD2. The CDR3 is 15 residues long. Looked up from germline, CDR1 is ENHRY and CDR2 is SYGVKD. V lost 2 bases and J lost 5; bases outside the gene matches: 6. The CDR3 region has the DNA TGTGCCATCAGTGAGCCAAGCGGGGCTGACAATGAGCAGTTCTTC. It encodes CAISEPSGADNEQFF.

The chain employs TRBV4-2 and TRBJ1-6, with D hard to call. This CDR3 has 13 residues. Trimming removed 0 bases from V and 8 bases from J, with 5 bases in between. CDR1 LGHNA and CDR2 YNFKEQ come from the germline V gene. The CDR3 protein is CASSQDRYSPLHF. The CDR3 DNA sequence: TGTGCCAGCAGCCAAGACAGGTATTCACCCCTCCACTTT.

This CDR3 reads CASSEDEGAGGYTF. In nucleotides, the CDR3 is TGTGCCAGCAGCGAGGATGAGGGGGCTGGTGGCTACACCTTC. The V and J genes are TRBV6-5 and TRBJ1-2; TRBD1 matches 7 bases. Trimming cost V 6 bases and J 7 bases; bases outside gene matches: 11. This CDR3 has 14 residues. From germline, CDR1 is MNHEY and CDR2 SVGAGI.

The chain uses TRBV5-1 and TRBJ1-6; 7 nucleotides align to TRBD1. The V and J ends lost 1 base and 8 bases, in that order; junction bases with no gene match: 6. Germline V gene data show CDR1 as SGHRS and CDR2 as YFSETQ. CDR3 length: 15 amino acids. The DNA of the CDR3 is TGCGCCAGCAGCTTGACAGGGGAATATCATTCACCCCTCCACTTT. Its translation is CASSLTGEYHSPLHF.

V usage is TRBV19 and J usage is TRBJ2-7; 8 positions agree with TRBD2. Germline V gene lookup returns CDR1 LNHDA and CDR2 SQIVND (reference sequence). This CDR3 has 14 amino acids. With 1 base clipped from V and 3 bases from J, the junction kept 2 bases outside the gene matches. CDR3 in amino acids: CASSIGAGGYEQYF. The DNA of the CDR3 is TGTGCCAGTAGTATAGGGGCGGGGGGCTACGAGCAGTACTTC.

CDR3 bases: TGCGCCAGCAGCCAAGTGGGACTTAACACAGATACGCAGTATTTT. Protein: CASSQVGLNTDTQYF. This chain joins TRBV4-1 and TRBJ2-3; D perhaps matches TRBD2 (6 bases). The V and J ends lost 1 base and 2 bases respectively, with 10 bases between them. The CDR3 is 15 amino acids. Germline V gene lookup returns CDR1 MGHRA and CDR2 YSYEKL.